This T cell receptor (beta chain) was recovered during a study of vaccination effects on CD4 cells after COVID-19. As to this clone: Its matching antigen is unknown.

Prior to sequencing, the ViraFEST assay stimulated PBMC with viral peptide pools, which expanded the antigen-specific CD4+ T cells. Culture lasted roughly 9 days before CD4+ T cell isolation. Among the vaccine recipients, none had a prior SARS-CoV-2 infection, and nucleocapsid antibodies were negative. Supplemented with about 10 IU/ml IL-2 and approximately 9.7 ug/ml peptides, some 2 million PBMC per well were kept in culture. The CDR3 runs to 15 residues. Trimming left V 7 bases short and J 6 bases short, with 16 bases between. Germline CDR1 is ENHRY and CDR2 is SYGVKD. Measured with immunoSEQ multiplex PCR; TCRdb has only the in-frame clones, and not every one. This table holds about 73,000 clones, about 79% found once.

This receptor was identified in a human donor who received a COVID-19 vaccine. The sample here was CD4+ T cells from PBMCs cultured with SARS-CoV-2 spike peptides, taken before COVID-19 vaccination. J is TRBJ1-6 and V is TRBV10-3; D not resolved. The DNA for the CDR3 is TGTGCCATCAAGAAAGGAGAAACTAGTAATTCACCCCTCCACTTT. Translated, it gives CAIKKGETSNSPLHF.